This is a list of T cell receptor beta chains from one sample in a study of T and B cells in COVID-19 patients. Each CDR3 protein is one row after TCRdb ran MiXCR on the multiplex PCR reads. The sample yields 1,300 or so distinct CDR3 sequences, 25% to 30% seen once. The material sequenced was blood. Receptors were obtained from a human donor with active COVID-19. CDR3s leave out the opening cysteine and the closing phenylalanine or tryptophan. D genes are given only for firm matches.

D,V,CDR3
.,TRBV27,ASSPTSGLSSYNEQF
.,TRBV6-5,ASSYSHSHYGYT
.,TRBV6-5,ASSYVARDTEAF
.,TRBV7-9,ASSYREADVNGYT
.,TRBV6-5,ASSYGGGNQPQH
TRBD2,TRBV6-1,ACELGSSGKETQY
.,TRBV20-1,SANLVGYNEQF
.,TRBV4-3,ASSQELQTVYGYT
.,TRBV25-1,ASSFSKQETQY
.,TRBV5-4,ASSFGQGQETQY
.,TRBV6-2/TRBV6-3,ASSTEPAPWSSYNSPLH
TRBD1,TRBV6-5,ASRLGTGDQPQH
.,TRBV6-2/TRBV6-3,ASSLGWAVNEQF
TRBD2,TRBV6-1,ASSEGLAGGPYEQF
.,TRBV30,AWRKASSTDTQY
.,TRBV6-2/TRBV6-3,ASSYSYPSYEQY
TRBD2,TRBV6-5,ASSTNRDYETQY
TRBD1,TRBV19,ASRRQGRTDKQY
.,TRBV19,ASSIRGAGGGEQF
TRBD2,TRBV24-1,ATSNSGSGEDTQY
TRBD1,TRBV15,ATSQWGQGSYEQY
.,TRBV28,ASSLSLRGVNTEAF
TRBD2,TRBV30,AWRAGGLTNEQY
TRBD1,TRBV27,ASRPRQGTQH
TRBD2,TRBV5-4,ASSKPTSVGGADTQY
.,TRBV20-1,SARMGDTQY
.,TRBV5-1,ASSLAAADTQY
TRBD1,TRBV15,ATSRDPRDRSHQPQH
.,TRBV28,ASREQGSGELF
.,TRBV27,ASSFIRGAPGYEQY
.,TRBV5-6,ASSPLSSYEQY
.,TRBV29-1,SVLPGHNTGELF
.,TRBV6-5,ASSHRDSNYGYT
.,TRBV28,ASSLGRQRGGSADTQY
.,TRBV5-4,ASSFRAGGNTEAF
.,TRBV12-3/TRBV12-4,ASSLGTTGELF
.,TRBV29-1,SVEVVRQEQY
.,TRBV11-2,ASSLEVGARNTIY
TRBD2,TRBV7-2,ASSLEGTSGNHEQY
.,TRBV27,ASSSTGNVLLSSVYEQY
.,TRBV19,ASSSGTGRREPQH
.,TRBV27,ATSRGGGGTPTYEQY
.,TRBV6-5,ASCTGRAEAF
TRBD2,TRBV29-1,SVRAGVYNEQF
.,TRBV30,AWRRLESYEQY
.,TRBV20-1,SALRGAGTDTQY
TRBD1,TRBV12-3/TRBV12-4,ASSLGRGPDTQY
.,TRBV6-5,ASSGAPSGGYT